The TCR beta chain under discussion was sequenced for a study of T cells after yellow fever vaccination. The sample holds a few counts of this clonotype. Trimming left V 3 bases short and J 5 bases short, with 4 bases between. Germline loops: CDR1 DFQATT, CDR2 SNEGSKA (reference sequence). This CDR3 has 10 residues. A single record per CDR3 protein comes from TCRdb applying MiXCR to the 5' RACE reads. The sample carries around 500,000 distinct CDR3 sequences, around a fifth recorded once. The chain is built from TRBV20-1 and TRBJ2-5; D unresolved. Sequencing used PBMCs, obtained approximately 22 days after the first yellow fever vaccination. The TCR originated in a man aged 18 to 29 who received the YFV17D yellow fever vaccine. In DNA form, the CDR3 reads TGCAGTGCTAGGCGGGAGACCCAGTACTTC. Protein: CSARRETQYF.